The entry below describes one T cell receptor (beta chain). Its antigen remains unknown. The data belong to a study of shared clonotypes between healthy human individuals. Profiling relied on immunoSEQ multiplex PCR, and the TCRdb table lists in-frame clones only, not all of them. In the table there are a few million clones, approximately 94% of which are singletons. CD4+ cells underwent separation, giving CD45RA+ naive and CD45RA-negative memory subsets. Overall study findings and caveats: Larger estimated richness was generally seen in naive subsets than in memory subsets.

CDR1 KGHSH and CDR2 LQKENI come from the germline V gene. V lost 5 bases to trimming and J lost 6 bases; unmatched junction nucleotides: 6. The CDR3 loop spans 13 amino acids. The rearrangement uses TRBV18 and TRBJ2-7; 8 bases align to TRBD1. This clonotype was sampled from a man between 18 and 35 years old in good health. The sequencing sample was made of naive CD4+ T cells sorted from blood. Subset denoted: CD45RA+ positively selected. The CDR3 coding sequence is TGTGCCAGCTCAACGACAGGGGCTGGCGAGCAGTACTTC. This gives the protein CASSTTGAGEQYF.